The rows below give T cell receptor beta chains drawn from one sample of a study of T cells in Graves' hyperthyroidism and ophthalmopathy. TCRdb reprocessed the multiplex PCR reads with MiXCR, giving one entry per CDR3 protein. This sample has about 570,000 distinct CDR3 sequences, with under 60% found just once. The sample comprised peripheral blood or thyroid tissue (not recorded which). These receptors were obtained from an adult woman with Graves' disease, either hyperthyroidism or ophthalmopathy (not recorded which). Both conserved end residues are part of each CDR3. A D gene is named only where the DNA matches it firmly. Clone size is given for some rows only: seen once, a few or many times, or a class if the clone is expanded.

>TRBV2|NA|NA|TRBJ1-5
TGTGCCAGCGGTCGAATGGGGGGGCAGCCCCAGCATTTT
CASGRMGGQPQHF
>TRBV11-2|NA|many|TRBJ2-7
TGTGCCAGCAGCTCTCTTAGGGGGTCCTACGAGCAGTACTTC
CASSSLRGSYEQYF
>TRBV14|TRBD1|NA|TRBJ1-1
TGTGCCAGCAGCCAAGTTCAGGGGGCCGAGAACACTGAAGCTTTCTTT
CASSQVQGAENTEAFF
>TRBV6-6|TRBD1|few|TRBJ1-2
TGTGCCACCAAGACAGGGGGCTATGGCTACACCTTC
CATKTGGYGYTF
>TRBV6-1|TRBD2|once|TRBJ2-2
TGTGCCATCAGTGAAGGGCTAGCGGAGCACACCGGGGAGCTGTTTTTT
CAISEGLAEHTGELFF
>TRBV2|TRBD1|once|TRBJ2-1
TGTGCCAGCAGTGCCGGGACAGGGGGGACCGATGAGCAGTTCTTC
CASSAGTGGTDEQFF
>TRBV7-9|NA|many|TRBJ1-4
TGTGCCAGCAGCCCACCGGGGGCAGAGAAACTGTTTTTT
CASSPPGAEKLFF
>TRBV28|NA|few|TRBJ2-2
TGTGCCAGCAGCGGACAGTTGGGCGGGGAGCTGTTTTTT
CASSGQLGGELFF
>TRBV19|NA|few|TRBJ2-5
TGTGCCAGTAGGAACCCATCGCAACAAGAGACCCAGTACTTC
CASRNPSQQETQYF
>TRBV20-1|TRBD2|once|TRBJ2-2
TGCAGCGATAGCGGGACCTCCACCGGGGAGCTGTTTTTT
CSDSGTSTGELFF
>TRBV29-1|NA|few|TRBJ1-2
TGCAGCGTTGAATCGGGACGCAAGGATGGCTACACCTTC
CSVESGRKDGYTF
>TRBV25-1|NA|NA|TRBJ2-5
TGTGCCAGCAGTGAAACTAGTGAGGAGGGGATGATGGAGACCCAGTACTTC
CASSETSEEGMMETQYF
>TRBV29-1|NA|few|TRBJ2-5
TGCAGCGGCCATGGTGTGATCCAAGAGACCCAGTACTTC
CSGHGVIQETQYF
>TRBV7-9|TRBD2|NA|TRBJ2-7
TGTGCCAGCAGCTTAGCGCTGGCGGGAGGGGAGCTCGAGCAGTACTTC
CASSLALAGGELEQYF
>TRBV4-1|NA|many|TRBJ1-4
TGCGCCAGCAGCCAACCCTCGAGGGACGCAAAAAGACTGTTTTTT
CASSQPSRDAKRLFF
>TRBV24-1|TRBD1|once|TRBJ1-2
TGTGCCACCAGTGACCAAGGACAGGGGATGCGGGGCTACACCTTC
CATSDQGQGMRGYTF
>TRBV24-1|NA|NA|TRBJ2-2
TGTGCCACCAGTGATTTGCCGGGGGGCCATAAATCCGGGGAGCTGTTTTTT
CATSDLPGGHKSGELFF
>TRBV28|TRBD1|few|TRBJ1-6
TGTGCCTGGCAGGACAGGACTAATTCACCCCTCCACTTT
CAWQDRTNSPLHF
>TRBV7-9|NA|many|TRBJ1-3
TGTGCCAGCAGCTCTCCCTTTGGGGAAGTAATATATTTT
CASSSPFGEVIYF
>TRBV29-1|NA|NA|TRBJ2-7
TGCAGCTCCGGGCCCAGGGGGGCCTACGAGCAGTACTTC
CSSGPRGAYEQYF
>TRBV29-1|TRBD1|NA|TRBJ1-5
TGCAGCGTGGCGGCGACGTCAGGGGGTAGCAATCAGCCCCAGCATTTT
CSVAATSGGSNQPQHF
>TRBV25-1|TRBD1|NA|TRBJ1-1
TGTGCCAGCAGCCAACGGGGGACAGGGGCCGAGAACACTGAAGCTTTCTTT
CASSQRGTGAENTEAFF
>TRBV20-1|NA|once|TRBJ2-7
TGCAGTGCTAGAGGGGACACCGGCTACGAGCAGTACTTC
CSARGDTGYEQYF
>TRBV5-6|NA|many|TRBJ1-1
TGTGCCAGCAGCTTATTGGGGGCGGACGGAGCCACTGAAGCTTTCTTT
CASSLLGADGATEAFF
>TRBV2|NA|many|TRBJ2-5
TGTGCCAGCAGTGAATGGGTGGGGGCCCAAGAGACCCAGTACTTC
CASSEWVGAQETQYF
>TRBV4-1|NA|NA|TRBJ1-1
TGCGCCAGCAAAAAAGGGGGGGGTAACACTGAAGCTTTCTTT
CASKKGGGNTEAFF
>TRBV7-9|NA|NA|TRBJ1-2
TGTGCCAGCAGCCCAATGGAAATTGGCTACACCTTC
CASSPMEIGYTF
>TRBV5-1|NA|NA|TRBJ2-7
TGCGCCAGCAGCTGGATAGCGGGACAGGTTGACTACGAGCAGTACTTC
CASSWIAGQVDYEQYF
>TRBV20-1|NA|many|TRBJ2-5
TGCAGTGCTAGACTACTGGAGGGACAAGAGACCCAGTACTTC
CSARLLEGQETQYF
>TRBV15|NA|once|TRBJ2-5
TGTGCCACCCAGAGAGATAGGATGATGGAGACCCAGTACTTC
CATQRDRMMETQYF
>TRBV20-1|NA|once|TRBJ2-5
TGCAGTGCTAGGGAGGTGGGGGGGCCCCAGTACTTC
CSAREVGGPQYF
>TRBV25-1|NA|NA|TRBJ1-5
TGTGCCAGCAGAGAAAGGGGTTACCAGCCCCAGCATTTT
CASRERGYQPQHF
>TRBV4-1|NA|many|TRBJ1-5
TGCGCCAGCAGCCAGTATGGAGTACAGGGTCGTGAGTTTGGTAATCAGCCCCAGCATTTT
CASSQYGVQGREFGNQPQHF
>TRBV7-2|TRBD1|NA|TRBJ1-2
TGTGCCAGCAGCCAAGATAGGGGGCGACGAGGCTACACCTTC
CASSQDRGRRGYTF
>TRBV7-3|TRBD1|NA|TRBJ1-2
TGTGCCAGTAGTACAACAGGGGTCGGCAGAACAGGGGCGGCTAACTATGGCTACACCTTC
CASSTTGVGRTGAANYGYTF
>TRBV6-1|NA|NA|TRBJ1-6
TGTGCCAGCAGTGAAGATGTGCCAAGACGGGATGGGTCACCCCTCCACTTT
CASSEDVPRRDGSPLHF
>TRBV10-2|NA|once|TRBJ1-1
TGCGCCAGCAGTGAGGGGGGTGAAGCTTTCTTT
CASSEGGEAFF
>TRBV5-5|NA|NA|TRBJ1-4
TGTGCCAGCAGTTATCGACAGGCAACTAATGAAAAACTGTTTTTT
CASSYRQATNEKLFF
>TRBV12-3/TRBV12-4|TRBD2|many|TRBJ2-5
TGTGCCAGCAGTTTATCTAACGTAGCGGGAGTGGAGACCCAGTACTTC
CASSLSNVAGVETQYF
>TRBV25-1|TRBD1|many|TRBJ2-7
TGTGCCAGCAATGGCCCGACAGGGACGAGCTCCTACGAGCAGTACTTC
CASNGPTGTSSYEQYF
>TRBV3-1|NA|many|TRBJ2-7
TGTGCCAGCAACCAAAGGGGACTGTCCTACGAGCAGTACTTC
CASNQRGLSYEQYF
>TRBV9|NA|NA|TRBJ1-2
TGTGCCAGCAGCGTAGATCGTTCTAACTATGGCTACACCTTC
CASSVDRSNYGYTF
>TRBV11-3|NA|many|TRBJ1-1
TGTGCCAGCAGCTTAAACAGGGCGTCGACTGAAGCTTTCTTT
CASSLNRASTEAFF
>TRBV10-3|NA|NA|TRBJ1-1
TGTGCCATCAGGAGAGTACCGAACACTGAAGCTTTCTTT
CAIRRVPNTEAFF
>TRBV10-3|TRBD1|NA|TRBJ1-1
TGTGCCAGCGGAGATACAGGGGAAACTGAAGCTTTCTTT
CASGDTGETEAFF
>TRBV7-9|TRBD2|many|TRBJ2-7
TGTGCCGCGGGAGGACTCGATCACTCCTACGAGCAGTACTTC
CAAGGLDHSYEQYF
>TRBV2|NA|NA|TRBJ2-3
TGTGCCAGCGAGGGGGTTGCAGATACGCAGTATTTT
CASEGVADTQYF
>TRBV20-1|NA|NA|TRBJ2-6
TGCAGTGCTAGGTCTCCTGGGGCCAACGTCCTGACTTTC
CSARSPGANVLTF
>TRBV7-9|NA|many|TRBJ1-2
TGTGCCAGCAGCACCGCGGGGGTTGGTGGCTACACCTTC
CASSTAGVGGYTF
>TRBV20-1|NA|NA|TRBJ2-5
TGCAGTGCCGTTCCTTGGACAGACCAAGAGACCCAGTACTTC
CSAVPWTDQETQYF
>TRBV10-3|NA|NA|TRBJ1-1
TGTGCCATCAGTGACGAGACAGGCGTGAACACTGAAGCTTTCTTT
CAISDETGVNTEAFF
>TRBV10-3|NA|once|TRBJ1-2
TGTGCCATCAGTGACCCTCGGGATACTTTGGCTTATGGCTACACCTTC
CAISDPRDTLAYGYTF
>TRBV7-9|TRBD1|NA|TRBJ1-1
TGTGCCAGCGGCGGGAACAGGGGGCTGGACACTGAAGCTTTCTTT
CASGGNRGLDTEAFF
>TRBV11-2|TRBD1|few|TRBJ2-5
TGTGCCAGCAGCACCGAGGGGAAGGGGGCGGAGGAGACCCAGTACTTC
CASSTEGKGAEETQYF
>TRBV7-8|TRBD2|many|TRBJ2-7
TGTGCCAGCAGCCACATACTAGCGGGAGTGCTCTACGAGCAGTACTTC
CASSHILAGVLYEQYF
>TRBV7-9|TRBD1|many|TRBJ1-6
TGTGCCAGCAGGCAAGGGACAGCCGATTCACCCCTCCACTTT
CASRQGTADSPLHF
>TRBV2|TRBD1|once|TRBJ2-5
TGTGCCAGCAGCGTAATCCCTGGGACAGGGGCACAGTATCAAGAGACCCAGTACTTC
CASSVIPGTGAQYQETQYF
>TRBV19|NA|many|TRBJ1-2
TGTGCCAGTATCCTCGAAGGGGGAAAAGGCTACACCTTC
CASILEGGKGYTF
>TRBV20-1|TRBD1|few|TRBJ2-6
TGCAGTGCTAACAGGGGAACTGGGGCCAACGTCCTGACTTTC
CSANRGTGANVLTF